The 25 T cell receptor beta chains in this list originate from one sample, sequenced in a study of blood T cell repertoires in COVID-19. Sequencing used immunoSEQ multiplex PCR; TCRdb keeps in-frame clones, though not all of them. The sample shows around 91,000 clones, more than 65% of them seen only once. Sample: peripheral blood. Receptors originate from a woman aged 80 or over with active or convalescent COVID-19.

In this sample, this clone turned up a few times. The rearrangement uses TRBV2 and TRBJ2-7; no clear D gene. The CDR3 contains 12 residues. The germline CDR1 and CDR2 sequences are SNHLY and FYNNEI. V lost 3 bases to trimming and J lost 0 bases, with 3 bases between them. The CDR3 coding sequence is TGTGCCAGCAGTGAGTACTCCTACGAGCAGTACTTC. This translates into CASSEYSYEQYF.

J is TRBJ1-6 and V is TRBV7-8; 8 bases fit TRBD1. The CDR3 extends over 14 amino acids. Germline-derived CDR1 and CDR2 are SGHVS and FQNEAQ. Germline trimming cut 1 base from V and 10 bases from J; bases unmatched to any gene: 3. Here the CDR3 DNA reads TGTGCCAGCAGCTTAGGGGACAGGAACTCACCCCTCCACTTT. Translation: CASSLGDRNSPLHF.

The chain couples TRBV27 to TRBJ2-1; no clear D gene. Trimming shortened V by 7 bases and J by 4 bases, and 11 bases separated the two germline ends. The CDR3 is 13 residues long. Germline values: CDR1 MNHEY, CDR2 SMNVEV (reference sequence). In DNA, the CDR3 is TGTGCCAGCAAGTTTCTGCGGTACAATGAGCAGTTCTTC. Protein: CASKFLRYNEQFF.

V gene TRBV7-2 combines with J gene TRBJ2-1; no clear D. V was trimmed by 5 bases and J by 6 bases, leaving 23 bases between them. CDR1 is SGHTA and CDR2 is FQGNSA in the germline V gene. The CDR3 length is 17 residues. The CDR3 DNA is TGTGCCAGCAGCCCCCCAGCTTCGGGTACACAATCCAATGAGCAGTTCTTC. It encodes CASSPPASGTQSNEQFF.

The CDR3 sequence is CASSLQTGGAYEQYF. DNA of the CDR3: TGCGCCAGCAGCCTCCAGACAGGGGGCGCCTACGAGCAGTACTTC. V gene TRBV5-1 combines with J gene TRBJ2-7; 10 nucleotides match TRBD1. Germline V gene sequence: CDR1 SGHRS, CDR2 YFSETQ. This CDR3 has 15 residues. Trimming at V came to 4 bases and at J to 2 bases, leaving 6 bases not matched to a gene.

This chain uses TRBV9 with TRBJ2-1; TRBD1 aligns across 7 bases. J gave up 5 bases and V 2 bases, and 7 bases lay outside the gene matches. The CDR3 is 15 residues long. Germline loops: CDR1 SGDLS, CDR2 YYNGEE. CDR3 nucleotide sequence: TGTGCCAGCAGCGTTGTGCCGACAGGGAACAATGAGCAGTTCTTC. It yields the protein CASSVVPTGNNEQFF.

This clone has a single count. The chain uses TRBV29-1 and TRBJ1-1; 9 nucleotides match TRBD1. V lost 5 bases to trimming and J lost 1 base; unmatched junction nucleotides: 5. Germline V gene sequence: CDR1 SQVTM, CDR2 ANQGSEA. The CDR3 covers 14 residues. CDR3 sequence (DNA): TGCAGCGTTCTAGACAGGGGGTCGAACACTGAAGCTTTCTTT. This encodes CSVLDRGSNTEAFF.

This chain links TRBV2 with TRBJ1-4; D call uncertain. The CDR3 covers 12 residues. Looked up from germline, CDR1 is SNHLY and CDR2 is FYNNEI. The V gene lost 7 bases and the J gene lost 8 bases, with 11 bases spanning the gap. DNA of the CDR3: TGTGCCAGCAAGCGGGCGGGGGAAAAACTGTTTTTT. This sequence encodes CASKRAGEKLFF. The full variable domain, with the rest looked up from reference TRBV2 and TRBJ1-4, is EPEVTQTPSHQVTQMGQEVILRCVPISNHLYFYWYRQILGQKVEFLVSFYNNEISEKSEIFDDQFSVERPDGSNFTLKIRSTKLEDSAMYFCASKRAGEKLFFGSGTQLSVL.

The chain carries TRBV5-6 and TRBJ1-6; D remains unclear. Trimming stripped 5 bases from V and 10 bases from J, with 16 bases between. Germline-derived CDR1 and CDR2 are SGHDT and YYEEEE. CDR3 length equals 14 residues. For the CDR3, the DNA is TGTGCCAGCAGGACCACTCTGGTGGGCTCACCCCTCCACTTT. Protein sequence: CASRTTLVGSPLHF. Looking up the rest from reference TRBV5-6 and TRBJ1-6 gives the full variable domain: DAGVTQSPTHLIKTRGQQVTLRCSPKSGHDTVSWYQQALGQGPQFIFQYYEEEERQRGNFPDRFSGHQFPNYSSELNVNALLLGDSALYLCASRTTLVGSPLHFGNGTRLTVT.

The chain recombines TRBV20-1 with TRBJ2-5; TRBD1 matches at 7 bases. Germline V CDR1 and CDR2: DFQATT, SNEGSKA (reference sequence). This CDR3 spans 10 amino acids. CDR3 coding DNA: TGCAGCGGGACAGAAGAGACCCAGTACTTC. Protein product: CSGTEETQYF.

For this clone: Other DNA sequences in this sample translate to the same CDR3. The chain links TRBV5-4 to TRBJ1-1; D remains ambiguous. Germline-derived CDR1 and CDR2 are SGHNT and YYREEE (reference sequence). CDR3 length: 13 residues. V gave up 0 bases and J gave up 1 base, with 4 bases separating them. CDR3 sequence (DNA): TGTGCCAGCAGCTTGGACAGGAACACTGAAGCTTTCTTT. As protein: CASSLDRNTEAFF.

The chain recombines TRBV6-5 with TRBJ1-2, with D hard to call. Germline V CDR1 and CDR2: MNHEY, SVGAGI. V lost 11 bases and J lost 2, with 9 bases in between. This CDR3 is 11 amino acids long. CDR3 in amino acids: CAAGRNYGYTF. The CDR3 DNA sequence: TGTGCCGCGGGCAGAAACTATGGCTACACCTTC.

The chain is built from TRBV20-1 and TRBJ2-1; 9 bases fit TRBD2. CDR1 is DFQATT and CDR2 is SNEGSKA in the germline V gene (reference sequence). V lost 6 bases and J lost 7; bases outside the gene matches: 7. This CDR3 spans 13 amino acids. The CDR3 DNA reads TGCAGTGCCAGTAGCGGGAGCTGGAATGAGCAGTTCTTC. Protein product: CSASSGSWNEQFF.

This chain uses TRBV29-1 with TRBJ2-7, with 7 positions matching TRBD2. The V gene end was trimmed by 6 bases and the J gene end by 4 bases; junction bases not matched to a gene: 3. The CDR3 length is 11 residues. Germline V gene sequence: CDR1 SQVTM, CDR2 ANQGSEA. The CDR3 here is CSVGGEYEQYF. The DNA for the CDR3 is TGCAGCGTGGGGGGGGAGTACGAGCAGTACTTC.

This sequence joins TRBV6-5 and TRBJ2-1, with 8 bases that match TRBD2. The J segment lost 8 bases and the V segment lost 10 bases, leaving 10 bases of the junction unmatched. The CDR3 has 13 amino acids. Germline V CDR1 and CDR2: MNHEY, SVGAGI. CDR3 coding DNA: TGTGCCACCATCGGGGGGGATAGGGATGAGCAGTTCTTC. Protein product: CATIGGDRDEQFF.

This clone has just one count. This sequence joins TRBV27 and TRBJ2-4, with unresolved D. This CDR3 is built from 15 residues. Per the germline V gene, CDR1 is MNHEY and CDR2 is SMNVEV (reference sequence). V lost 7 bases to trimming and J lost 1 base, with 14 bases between them. The CDR3 region is CASIGQVPAKNIQYF. The DNA for the CDR3 is TGTGCCAGCATTGGGCAGGTCCCGGCCAAAAACATTCAGTACTTC.

The chain links TRBV19 to TRBJ2-1, with 11 nucleotides matching TRBD2. The germline gives CDR1 LNHDA, CDR2 SQIVND (reference sequence). This CDR3 is built from 16 residues. With 5 bases clipped from V and 3 bases from J, the junction kept 6 bases outside the gene matches. The CDR3 region has the DNA TGTGCCAGTAGTGGGGGACTAGCGGAGCTCTACAATGAGCAGTTCTTC. This encodes CASSGGLAELYNEQFF.

About this clone itself: A read error may account for a junction end that differs from germline. This chain connects TRBV5-1 to TRBJ1-1; perhaps TRBD1 as D (5 bases). The CDR3 totals 14 residues. Germline CDR1 is SGHRS and CDR2 is YFSETQ. DNA for the CDR3: TGTGCCAGCAGCCCCCCTCAGGGGAACACTGAAGCTTTCTTT. Protein product: CASSPPQGNTEAFF.

The V call is TRBV4-3, the J call TRBJ2-7; D uncertain. Germline-derived CDR1 and CDR2 are LGHNA and YSLEER. The V end was cut by 4 bases, the J end by 0 bases, with 13 bases between. The CDR3 is 15 residues long. Here the CDR3 DNA reads TGCGCCAGCAGCCGAAGAGCACACAGCTCCTACGAGCAGTACTTC. This encodes CASSRRAHSSYEQYF.

The CDR3 loop reads CASSLHPGTGVETQYF. The CDR3 nucleotides read TGTGCCAGCAGCTTACACCCGGGGACAGGGGTGGAGACCCAGTACTTC. V is TRBV11-2 and J is TRBJ2-5, with 10 bases matching TRBD1. CDR1 SGHAT and CDR2 FQNNGV come from the germline V gene. This CDR3 has 16 amino acids. The V gene end was trimmed by 2 bases and the J gene end by 5 bases; junction bases not matched to a gene: 8.

This chain uses TRBV11-2 with TRBJ2-7, with D tentatively TRBD1 (7 bases). Germline-derived CDR1 and CDR2 are SGHAT and FQNNGV. Deletions cut 1 base from V and 2 bases from J, with 12 bases between. This CDR3 is 15 amino acids long. CDR3 amino acids: CASSLVQGGTYEQYF. The CDR3 DNA reads TGTGCCAGCAGCTTAGTGCAGGGGGGAACCTACGAGCAGTACTTC.

V gene TRBV9 combines with J gene TRBJ2-1, with D possibly being TRBD2 (6 bases). V was pared by 0 bases and J by 3 bases, with 13 bases between. CDR3 length: 16 amino acids. Per germline, CDR1 SGDLS and CDR2 YYNGEE. The CDR3 DNA is TGTGCCAGCAGCGTAGCTCTGGGCGGGAACTACAATGAGCAGTTCTTC. Its translation: CASSVALGGNYNEQFF.

The sample holds one count of this clone. Written as DNA, the CDR3 is TGCGCCAGCAGCTTGTTTACTGGTATAGAGACCCAGTACTTC. This translates into CASSLFTGIETQYF. J is TRBJ2-5 and V is TRBV5-1; the D is unclear. This CDR3 has 14 residues. Per germline, CDR1 SGHRS and CDR2 YFSETQ. V gave up 1 base and J gave up 4 bases, with 11 bases separating them.

This clone has just one count. The V gene is TRBV23-1, the J gene TRBJ2-4; TRBD2 is a possible D gene (6 bases). TRBV23-1 carries the ORF label, with uncertain function. The CDR3 runs to 15 residues. The V and J ends lost 2 bases and 7 bases respectively, with 15 bases between them. The CDR3, as DNA: TGCGCCAGCAGTCAAATTGGGAACCGGGGGAACATTCAGTACTTC. Its translation: CASSQIGNRGNIQYF.

This chain links TRBV5-1 with TRBJ1-1, with no clear D. Germline assignment: CDR1 SGHRS and CDR2 YFSETQ. V shed 4 bases and J shed 5 bases, with 21 bases lying between them. The CDR3 is made up of 16 amino acids. This CDR3 is CASSQNSPKTGTEAFF. CDR3 in DNA: TGCGCCAGCAGCCAAAACTCGCCGAAAACGGGAACTGAAGCTTTCTTT.